These T cell receptor beta chains were read from a single sample in a study of cytomegalovirus exposure and HLA in healthy donors. Libraries were prepared by immunoSEQ multiplex PCR; TCRdb keeps only in-frame clonotypes and omits some of them. The table has 90,000 to 110,000 clones, approximately 90% seen once. Sequencing was performed on PBMCs. Receptor source: a woman in her late teens or twenties in good health and CMV-seropositive. Both conserved end residues are part of each CDR3. Fields, in order: clone size, V gene, J gene, D gene, CDR3 DNA, CDR3 protein. A D gene is named only where the DNA matches it firmly. Where a row states a size, it is once, few, many or the class of an expanded clone; other rows omit it.

abundance: NA; v_gene: TRBV6-1; j_gene: TRBJ1-6; d_gene: NA; CDR3nt: TGTGCCAGCAGTGAAAGAGGGCAGTTCGCCCTCCACTTT; CDR3aa: CASSERGQFALHF
abundance: few; v_gene: TRBV7-2; j_gene: TRBJ2-5; d_gene: NA; CDR3nt: TGTGCCAGCAGCTCTAGAGGGTGGGTAGAGACCCAGTACTTC; CDR3aa: CASSSRGWVETQYF
abundance: NA; v_gene: TRBV28; j_gene: TRBJ1-1; d_gene: NA; CDR3nt: TGTGCCAGCAGTCTCAGGGGCAGGAAAGCTTTCTTT; CDR3aa: CASSLRGRKAFF
abundance: NA; v_gene: TRBV5-1; j_gene: TRBJ2-2; d_gene: NA; CDR3nt: TGCGCCAGCAGCTTGGGAGGCGGGACTCTGAACACCGGGGAGCTGTTTTTT; CDR3aa: CASSLGGGTLNTGELFF
abundance: NA; v_gene: TRBV7-2; j_gene: TRBJ1-4; d_gene: TRBD1; CDR3nt: TGTGCCAGCAGAATCGGGGGGGGACAGGAAAAACTGTTTTTT; CDR3aa: CASRIGGGQEKLFF
abundance: NA; v_gene: TRBV11-2; j_gene: TRBJ1-1; d_gene: NA; CDR3nt: TGTGCCAGCAGCAGAGATAACACTGAAGCTTTCTTT; CDR3aa: CASSRDNTEAFF
abundance: NA; v_gene: TRBV9; j_gene: TRBJ2-2; d_gene: NA; CDR3nt: TGTGCCAGCAGCTTTCCGACCGGGGTTAGCTCCGGGGAGCTGTTTTTT; CDR3aa: CASSFPTGVSSGELFF
abundance: NA; v_gene: TRBV5-1; j_gene: TRBJ2-2; d_gene: TRBD2; CDR3nt: TGCGCCAGCAGCTATGGACTAGCGGCGAACACCGGGGAGCTGTTTTTT; CDR3aa: CASSYGLAANTGELFF
abundance: NA; v_gene: TRBV7-2; j_gene: TRBJ1-2; d_gene: TRBD1; CDR3nt: TGTGCCAGCAGCTCCGCAGTGGACAGGGGATATGGCTACACCTTC; CDR3aa: CASSSAVDRGYGYTF
abundance: few; v_gene: TRBV28; j_gene: TRBJ2-5; d_gene: NA; CDR3nt: TGTGCCAGCACACAACCAGGGGCCCGGGTCCAAGAGACCCAGTACTTC; CDR3aa: CASTQPGARVQETQYF
abundance: NA; v_gene: TRBV11-3; j_gene: TRBJ2-3; d_gene: NA; CDR3nt: TGTGCCAGCAGGAGCGGTAAGAGCACAGATACGCAGTATTTT; CDR3aa: CASRSGKSTDTQYF
abundance: NA; v_gene: TRBV28; j_gene: TRBJ2-7; d_gene: TRBD2; CDR3nt: TGTGCCAGCAGTTTGGGGACTAGCGGGACTCTTTTGTACGAGCAGTACTTC; CDR3aa: CASSLGTSGTLLYEQYF
abundance: NA; v_gene: TRBV19; j_gene: TRBJ1-1; d_gene: NA; CDR3nt: TGTGCCAGTAGTATGTTAGGAGGAAACACTGAAGCTTTCTTT; CDR3aa: CASSMLGGNTEAFF
abundance: NA; v_gene: TRBV2; j_gene: TRBJ1-1; d_gene: NA; CDR3nt: TGTGCCAGTATCCTACAGGTGAACACTGAAGCTTTCTTT; CDR3aa: CASILQVNTEAFF
abundance: NA; v_gene: TRBV7-9; j_gene: TRBJ2-3; d_gene: TRBD1; CDR3nt: TGTGCCAGCAGCTCCGGGACAGGGCCACCAGATACGCAGTATTTT; CDR3aa: CASSSGTGPPDTQYF
abundance: NA; v_gene: TRBV2; j_gene: TRBJ1-2; d_gene: NA; CDR3nt: TGTGCCAGCAGTGAAACCCGGACAGTCCATGGCTACACCTTC; CDR3aa: CASSETRTVHGYTF
abundance: NA; v_gene: TRBV6-1; j_gene: TRBJ1-5; d_gene: TRBD1; CDR3nt: TGTGCCAGCAGTGGATCGAGGACAGGGTGGGAGCCCCAGCATTTT; CDR3aa: CASSGSRTGWEPQHF
abundance: NA; v_gene: TRBV19; j_gene: TRBJ1-2; d_gene: NA; CDR3nt: TGTGCCAGTAGTAGACAGGAAGGACGGTATGGCTACACCTTC; CDR3aa: CASSRQEGRYGYTF
abundance: few; v_gene: TRBV10-1; j_gene: TRBJ2-2; d_gene: NA; CDR3nt: TGCGCCAGCAGTAGAGTGGTAGCCAACACCGGGGAGCTGTTTTTT; CDR3aa: CASSRVVANTGELFF
abundance: NA; v_gene: TRBV19; j_gene: TRBJ1-5; d_gene: NA; CDR3nt: TGTGCCAGTAGTATCCCAGGGATGCTAAATAGCAATCAGCCCCAGCATTTT; CDR3aa: CASSIPGMLNSNQPQHF
abundance: once; v_gene: TRBV7-8; j_gene: TRBJ1-5; d_gene: NA; CDR3nt: TGTGCCAGCAGGTTAGGGGCGAGCAATCAGCCCCAGCATTTT; CDR3aa: CASRLGASNQPQHF
abundance: NA; v_gene: TRBV7-6; j_gene: TRBJ1-3; d_gene: NA; CDR3nt: TGTGCCAGCAGCCTAGACTGGGCGGGCCTAAACACCATATATTTT; CDR3aa: CASSLDWAGLNTIYF
abundance: NA; v_gene: TRBV7-8; j_gene: TRBJ2-6; d_gene: NA; CDR3nt: TGTGCCAGCAGCTCGGACAGACCCCTCGTTGGGGGGGCCAACGTCCTGACTTTC; CDR3aa: CASSSDRPLVGGANVLTF
abundance: NA; v_gene: TRBV19; j_gene: TRBJ1-1; d_gene: NA; CDR3nt: TGTGCCAGTAGTATGGGGGGGAGGGGATTCACTGAAGCTTTCTTT; CDR3aa: CASSMGGRGFTEAFF
abundance: NA; v_gene: TRBV29-1; j_gene: TRBJ2-2; d_gene: TRBD2; CDR3nt: TGCAGCGTTGAAGATGTAGCGGGGGTCACCGGGGAGCTGTTTTTT; CDR3aa: CSVEDVAGVTGELFF
abundance: NA; v_gene: TRBV6-1; j_gene: TRBJ1-5; d_gene: NA; CDR3nt: TGTGCCAGCAGTGTACACGCCATGGGCAATCAGCCCCAGCATTTT; CDR3aa: CASSVHAMGNQPQHF
abundance: NA; v_gene: TRBV28; j_gene: TRBJ1-1; d_gene: NA; CDR3nt: TGTGCCAGCGGCCAACCACGTGAAGCTTTCTTT; CDR3aa: CASGQPREAFF
abundance: NA; v_gene: TRBV4-1; j_gene: TRBJ2-4; d_gene: NA; CDR3nt: TGCGCCAGCAGCCAAGCGTGGGGGCTAGCCAAAAACATTCAGTACTTC; CDR3aa: CASSQAWGLAKNIQYF
abundance: NA; v_gene: TRBV5-5; j_gene: TRBJ1-5; d_gene: NA; CDR3nt: TGTGCCAGCAGCTTGCCGGGTCAGGGATTAGATAGCAATCAGCCCCAGCATTTT; CDR3aa: CASSLPGQGLDSNQPQHF
abundance: NA; v_gene: TRBV4-1; j_gene: TRBJ2-7; d_gene: TRBD1; CDR3nt: TGCGCCAGCAGCCTTTCGACGGGACAGGGAGCCTTGGGGGAGCAGTACTTC; CDR3aa: CASSLSTGQGALGEQYF
abundance: NA; v_gene: TRBV18; j_gene: TRBJ2-2; d_gene: TRBD2; CDR3nt: TGTGCCAGCTCACCAGAGCTAGCGGGAGACACCGGGGAGCTGTTTTTT; CDR3aa: CASSPELAGDTGELFF
abundance: NA; v_gene: TRBV6-5; j_gene: TRBJ1-1; d_gene: NA; CDR3nt: TGTGCCAGCAAAGGGGGCACTGAAGCTTTCTTT; CDR3aa: CASKGGTEAFF
abundance: NA; v_gene: TRBV6-4; j_gene: TRBJ2-2; d_gene: NA; CDR3nt: TGTGCCAGCAGTGACTCAGCCACCGGGGAGCTGTTTTTT; CDR3aa: CASSDSATGELFF
abundance: NA; v_gene: TRBV29-1; j_gene: TRBJ2-1; d_gene: TRBD2; CDR3nt: TGCAGCGCCCTGCGGGAGGGCCCCTACAATGAGCAGTTCTTC; CDR3aa: CSALREGPYNEQFF
abundance: NA; v_gene: TRBV19; j_gene: TRBJ1-2; d_gene: TRBD1; CDR3nt: TGTGCCAGTAGTACGACCGGACAGGGATGGTACTATGGCTACACCTTC; CDR3aa: CASSTTGQGWYYGYTF
abundance: NA; v_gene: TRBV4-1; j_gene: TRBJ2-7; d_gene: TRBD1; CDR3nt: TGCGCCAGCAGCCAAGTCGTCAGGGGGATCTACGAGCAGTACTTC; CDR3aa: CASSQVVRGIYEQYF
abundance: NA; v_gene: TRBV2; j_gene: TRBJ1-2; d_gene: NA; CDR3nt: TGTGCCAGCAGTGATCAGGGTTCGCACTATGGCTACACCTTC; CDR3aa: CASSDQGSHYGYTF
abundance: NA; v_gene: TRBV16; j_gene: TRBJ1-1; d_gene: NA; CDR3nt: TGTGCCAGCAGCCAATCAAGGGGGTACACTGAAGCTTTCTTT; CDR3aa: CASSQSRGYTEAFF
abundance: NA; v_gene: TRBV4-2; j_gene: TRBJ2-5; d_gene: TRBD1; CDR3nt: TGTGCCAGCAGCCTACGGACAGGGGAAGAGACCCAGTACTTC; CDR3aa: CASSLRTGEETQYF